This TCR beta chain was documented in a study of CD8 T cells in Susac syndrome. After extraction with the RNeasy kit, roughly 0.45 to 1 ug of the RNA was reverse transcribed using random hexamers. Across 54 Vbeta and 13 Jbeta, TCR beta CDR3 was amplified with immunoSEQ multiplex PCR. A single record per CDR3 protein comes from TCRdb applying MiXCR to the immunoSEQ multiplex PCR reads. The data hold 73,000 or so distinct CDR3 sequences, with about 95% observed a single time. The CDR3 is made up of 15 amino acids. Trimming removed 2 bases from V and 0 bases from J; junction bases left unmatched: 3. Germline V lookup: CDR1 SGHKS, CDR2 YYEKEE (reference sequence).

Sequencing was done on a sample of CD8+ T cells from PBMCs. This TCR was sampled from a human donor with multiple sclerosis. J is TRBJ2-3 and V is TRBV5-5; 7 nucleotides line up with TRBD2. The chain's CDR3 is CASSFERDSTDTQYF. In DNA form, the CDR3 reads TGTGCCAGCAGCTTCGAGCGGGATAGCACAGATACGCAGTATTTT.